The rows below give T cell receptor beta chains drawn from one sample of a study of OX40 agonist ivuxolimab in advanced cancers. TCRdb's copy holds only in-frame clones and misses some; the assay was immunoSEQ multiplex PCR. The sample lists 52,000 or so clones; approximately 84% were seen once. Source: CD4+ or CD8+ T cells sorted from blood, taken in a trial of the OX40 agonist ivuxolimab. These receptors were obtained from an adult with an advanced solid tumor such as melanoma, head and neck, liver or kidney cancer. The CDR3 runs from the conserved cysteine through the conserved F or W. Fields, in order: V gene, D gene, J gene, clone size, CDR3 DNA, CDR3 protein. A D gene is named only where the DNA matches it firmly. Expanded clones get a size class; other rows say once, few or many, or leave the size out.

V: TRBV19
D: .
J: TRBJ2-5
size: .
DNA: TGTGCCAGTAGTACCTCCCCAACCGGTCAAGAGACCCAGTACTTC
CDR3: CASSTSPTGQETQYF

V: TRBV28
D: .
J: TRBJ2-4
size: .
DNA: TGTGCCAGCCAGGGGGGGGCAGGTGCCAAAAACATTCAGTACTTC
CDR3: CASQGGAGAKNIQYF

V: TRBV11-1
D: TRBD2
J: TRBJ2-1
size: .
DNA: TGTGCCAGCAGCTTACTAGCGGGAGCCTACAATGAGCAGTTCTTC
CDR3: CASSLLAGAYNEQFF

V: TRBV7-8
D: TRBD1
J: TRBJ1-5
size: .
DNA: TGTGCCAGCAGCGCAGGGGGGGATCAGCCCCAGCATTTT
CDR3: CASSAGGDQPQHF

V: TRBV5-4
D: TRBD1
J: TRBJ1-6
size: .
DNA: TGTGCCAGCAGCTTAGACAGGGGTAATTCACCCCTCCACTTT
CDR3: CASSLDRGNSPLHF

V: TRBV6-4
D: TRBD1
J: TRBJ1-2
size: .
DNA: TGTGCCAGCAGTGCTCAACAGGGGGCCGGCTATGGCTACACCTTC
CDR3: CASSAQQGAGYGYTF

V: TRBV11-3
D: TRBD2
J: TRBJ2-1
size: few
DNA: TGTGCCAGCAGCCCCAATCAGGGGACTAGCGCTTTCAATGAGCAGTTCTTC
CDR3: CASSPNQGTSAFNEQFF

V: TRBV14
D: .
J: TRBJ2-3
size: .
DNA: TGTGCCAGCAGCGCATCACCGGGCCTAAACACAGATACGCAGTATTTT
CDR3: CASSASPGLNTDTQYF

V: TRBV2
D: TRBD1
J: TRBJ1-5
size: .
DNA: TGTGCCAGCCACGGACAGGGAAATAGCAATCAGCCCCAGCATTTT
CDR3: CASHGQGNSNQPQHF

V: TRBV6-1
D: TRBD1
J: TRBJ2-7
size: .
DNA: TGTGCCAGCAGCCGTACCGACAGGGGGCCCTACGAGCAGTACTTC
CDR3: CASSRTDRGPYEQYF

V: TRBV7-2
D: .
J: TRBJ2-2
size: .
DNA: TGTGCCAGCAGCTCCCTTGGAGGTGGGACCGGGGAGCTGTTTTTT
CDR3: CASSSLGGGTGELFF

V: TRBV28
D: .
J: TRBJ1-1
size: .
DNA: TGTGCCAGCAGTTTTCCGGGCTCACTTTACACTGAAGCTTTCTTT
CDR3: CASSFPGSLYTEAFF

V: TRBV29-1
D: .
J: TRBJ2-3
size: .
DNA: TGCAGCGTTGAAGACCCCCAGACAGCTAATACGCAGTATTTT
CDR3: CSVEDPQTANTQYF

V: TRBV7-9
D: .
J: TRBJ1-4
size: .
DNA: TGTGCCAGCAGCTTACAATCTTCTCGCAGGGTAATTAATGAAAAACTGTTTTTT
CDR3: CASSLQSSRRVINEKLFF

V: TRBV11-2
D: .
J: TRBJ2-1
size: .
DNA: TGTGCCAGCAGCTTAGATAGGCTAAATGAGCAGTTCTTC
CDR3: CASSLDRLNEQFF

V: TRBV4-1
D: TRBD1
J: TRBJ1-5
size: .
DNA: TGCGCCAGCAGCCAAGAATTTGGGACAGTACATAGCAATCAGCCCCAGCATTTT
CDR3: CASSQEFGTVHSNQPQHF

V: TRBV28
D: .
J: TRBJ2-7
size: .
DNA: TGTGCCAGCAGTTTGGTCTCCTACGAGCAGTACTTC
CDR3: CASSLVSYEQYF

V: TRBV5-6
D: TRBD2
J: TRBJ2-7
size: .
DNA: TGTGCCAGCAGCTTGGCCCCGGCGGGAGGGGGTTTACAGCAGTACTTC
CDR3: CASSLAPAGGGLQQYF

V: TRBV7-2
D: .
J: TRBJ1-5
size: .
DNA: TGTGCCAGCAGCTTGGCCATCGGACAGCCCCAGCATTTT
CDR3: CASSLAIGQPQHF

V: TRBV18
D: TRBD1
J: TRBJ1-1
size: .
DNA: TGTGCCAGCTCACCCCCGACAGGGGCGAACACTGAAGCTTTCTTT
CDR3: CASSPPTGANTEAFF

V: TRBV5-8
D: TRBD2
J: TRBJ2-7
size: .
DNA: TGTGCCAGCAGTTCCTACAGGGGACTAGCGGGGGCTTTGATGGAGCAGTACTTC
CDR3: CASSSYRGLAGALMEQYF

V: TRBV6-5
D: .
J: TRBJ1-3
size: .
DNA: TGTGCCAGCAAAGAATTGGGAGGCTCTGGAAACACCATATATTTT
CDR3: CASKELGGSGNTIYF